Following are 9 T cell receptor beta chains from one sample sequenced in a study of blood T cell repertoires in COVID-19. This table comes from immunoSEQ multiplex PCR, and its TCRdb copy is limited to in-frame clones, with some not included. Altogether some 330,000 clones are present, under 85% being singletons, with the ten largest covering around 5.1%. The specimen sequenced was PBMCs or T cells enriched from blood (not recorded which). The receptors derive from a woman aged 45-65 years who had recovered from COVID-19.

This clone appeared a few times. The chain employs TRBV7-2 and TRBJ1-2, with a weak D call TRBD1 (5 bases). Trimming cost V 4 bases and J 12 bases, with 18 bases left between them. Germline values: CDR1 SGHTA, CDR2 FQGNSA. The CDR3 extends over 13 amino acids. In nucleotides, the CDR3 is TGTGCCAGCAGCTCGGGCCCGGGGGGTGGAAACACCTTC. Translating gives CASSSGPGGGNTF.

This sequence joins TRBV6-5 and TRBJ1-5; D gene unclear. The CDR3 extends over 16 amino acids. Trimming cost V 2 bases and J 2 bases, with 13 bases left between them. Germline CDR1 reads MNHEY; CDR2 reads SVGAGI. Written as DNA, the CDR3 is TGTGCCAGCAGTTACGTGCTTTCAGCGGGCAATCAGCCCCAGCATTTT. Protein: CASSYVLSAGNQPQHF.

In this sample, this clone turned up once. This chain's CDR3 is CASSSASGTPSSGANVLTF. The CDR3 region has the DNA TGCGCCAGCAGCTCGGCTTCCGGGACTCCCTCTTCTGGGGCCAACGTCCTGACTTTC. The chain joins TRBV5-1 to TRBJ2-6, with TRBD2 as a possible D gene (6 bases). V lost 3 bases and J lost 1, with 20 bases in between. This CDR3 spans 19 amino acids. Germline V gives CDR1 SGHRS, CDR2 YFSETQ.

The V gene is TRBV7-2, the J gene TRBJ2-7, with 8 bases identical to TRBD1. After removal of 0 bases from V and 5 bases from J, the junction contained 9 bases not matched to a gene. The CDR3 covers 16 residues. Germline V gene sequence: CDR1 SGHTA, CDR2 FQGNSA. The CDR3 protein is CASSLAAGGNIHEQYF. Written as DNA, the CDR3 is TGTGCCAGCAGCTTAGCGGCAGGGGGCAATATCCACGAGCAGTACTTC.

The chain employs TRBV19 and TRBJ2-2, with D perhaps TRBD2 (5 bases). This CDR3 is built from 16 residues. V was trimmed by 6 bases and J by 6 bases, leaving 20 bases between them. CDR1 LNHDA and CDR2 SQIVND come from the germline V gene (reference sequence). In DNA, the CDR3 is TGTGCCAGTAGCCTTGGAATCTGGCGGAGGTCCGGGGAGCTGTTTTTT. It encodes CASSLGIWRRSGELFF.

The J gene is TRBJ1-5, the V gene TRBV6-2 or TRBV6-3, with 8 bases that match TRBD1. After removal of 0 bases from V and 7 bases from J, the junction contained 8 bases not matched to a gene. In germline, CDR1 is MNHEY, CDR2 SVGEGT. This CDR3 contains 16 residues. Here the CDR3 DNA reads TGTGCCAGCAGTTACTCGATTCAGGGGGCAGGACAGCCCCAGCATTTT. Translating gives CASSYSIQGAGQPQHF.

The J gene is TRBJ1-1, the V gene TRBV19; 8 bases align to TRBD1. This CDR3 contains 15 residues. After removal of 3 bases from V and 0 bases from J, the junction contained 3 bases not matched to a gene. The V gene's germline CDR1 is LNHDA and CDR2 SQIVND (reference sequence). CDR3 loop: CASSIQGAVNTEAFF. DNA of the CDR3: TGTGCCAGTAGTATTCAGGGGGCCGTGAACACTGAAGCTTTCTTT.

The chain employs TRBV4-2 and TRBJ2-2, with TRBD1 identical over 8 bases. This CDR3 is 16 amino acids long. Trimming took 5 bases from V and 4 from J; bases not matched to a gene: 9. CDR1 and CDR2 from the germline V gene are LGHNA and YNFKEQ. CDR3 sequence reads: CASSYTPDRATGELFF. The CDR3 DNA sequence: TGTGCCAGCAGCTATACCCCGGACAGGGCCACCGGGGAGCTGTTTTTT.

This rearrangement joins TRBV27 to TRBJ1-1; D is perhaps TRBD1 (6 bases). CDR1 is MNHEY and CDR2 is SMNVEV in the germline V gene (reference sequence). The CDR3 totals 13 residues. The V end lost 5 bases, the J end lost 5 bases, and 12 bases lay between the germline ends. The CDR3 region has the DNA TGTGCCAGCAGTACACAGGGACGGACTGAAGCTTTCTTT. Protein sequence: CASSTQGRTEAFF.